The rows below give T cell receptor beta chains drawn from one sample of a study of cytomegalovirus exposure and HLA in healthy donors. The protocol was immunoSEQ multiplex PCR, while the TCRdb copy is restricted to in-frame clones and leaves out a portion. The sample has about 120,000 clones; 65% to 90% are singletons. Sequenced input: PBMCs. Every receptor here comes from a man aged 25 to 40 in good health and CMV-seronegative. The CDR3 runs from the conserved cysteine through the conserved F or W. A D gene is named only where the DNA matches it firmly. Where a row states a size, it is once, few, many or the class of an expanded clone; other rows omit it.

d_call,clone_size,v_call,j_call,cdr3_aa,cdr3_nt
NA,NA,TRBV10-2,TRBJ1-6,CASSESGGGARTPLHF,TGCGCCAGCAGTGAGTCAGGCGGGGGGGCGCGAACCCCCCTCCACTTT
TRBD1,NA,TRBV7-2,TRBJ2-7,CASSGQGSSYEQYF,TGTGCCAGCAGCGGACAGGGGAGCTCCTACGAGCAGTACTTC
NA,NA,TRBV5-4,TRBJ1-1,CASSLGRGSTEAFF,TGTGCCAGCAGCTTGGGTCGGGGTTCCACTGAAGCTTTCTTT
TRBD2,few,TRBV7-9,TRBJ2-6,CASSPLLAGVFSGANVLTF,TGTGCCAGCAGCCCCTTATTGGCGGGGGTGTTCTCTGGGGCCAACGTCCTGACTTTC
TRBD1,NA,TRBV28,TRBJ1-6,CASSFPGGSPLHF,TGTGCCAGCAGTTTTCCAGGGGGCTCACCCCTCCACTTT
NA,once,TRBV23-1,TRBJ2-3,CASSPRLTDTQYF,TGCGCCAGCAGTCCGAGACTCACAGATACGCAGTATTTT
NA,NA,TRBV5-6,TRBJ1-1,CASSLWREARPEAFF,TGTGCCAGCAGCTTGTGGAGGGAAGCGCGCCCTGAAGCTTTCTTT
TRBD1,NA,TRBV6-1,TRBJ1-1,CASLRGDREGTEAFF,TGTGCCAGTCTAAGGGGGGACAGGGAAGGAACTGAAGCTTTCTTT
TRBD2,NA,TRBV18,TRBJ2-5,CASSPSGGAGKTQYF,TGTGCCAGCTCACCCAGCGGGGGGGCCGGAAAGACCCAGTACTTC
TRBD2,NA,TRBV11-2,TRBJ2-3,CASSSRVAGGEQYF,TGTGCCAGCAGCTCCCGGGTAGCGGGGGGGGAGCAGTATTTT